These 11 T cell receptor beta chains came from one sample sequenced in a study of T-cell reconstitution after alpha-beta-depleted transplantation in children. During its preparation, the TCRbeta library received unique molecular identifiers. In TCRdb, the PCR reads were re-called with MiXCR into one record per CDR3 protein. The profile covers about half a million distinct CDR3 sequences, with about an eighth appearing a single time and around 5.8% taken by the ten largest. This material consisted of PBMCs from the stem cell graft donor, taken from the stem cell graft. Receptors originate from a human donor who donated a stem cell graft to a child with combined immunodeficiency.

This clonotype was observed a few times. The chain couples TRBV6-1 to TRBJ2-1; perhaps D is TRBD1 or TRBD2 (5 bases each). This CDR3 is 16 amino acids long. The V and J ends lost 4 bases and 4 bases respectively, with 17 bases between them. Germline assignment: CDR1 MNHNS and CDR2 SASEGT. The CDR3 bases are TGTGCCAGCAGTGCCGAATCCTCGGGACCATACAATGAGCAGTTCTTC. It specifies CASSAESSGPYNEQFF.

In this sample, this clonotype turned up a few times. The chain joins TRBV6-2 or TRBV6-3 to TRBJ2-1; D is undetermined. This CDR3 spans 13 amino acids. The V gene lost 7 bases and the J gene lost 4 bases, with 11 bases spanning the gap. Germline V gene data show CDR1 as MNHEY and CDR2 as SVGEGT. Written as DNA, the CDR3 is TGTGCCAGCAATTTGTTCACATACAATGAGCAGTTCTTC. Its protein is CASNLFTYNEQFF.

In the case of this clonotype: Mismatch with germline at one junction end may stem from a read error. V usage is TRBV6-2 or TRBV6-3 and J usage is TRBJ2-1; D perhaps matches TRBD2 (5 bases). Germline V gives CDR1 MNHEY, CDR2 SVGEGT. The CDR3 has 14 residues. CDR3 amino acids: CAISYSRVGNEQFF. CDR3 sequence (DNA): TGTGCCATCAGTTACTCGAGGGTAGGGAATGAGCAGTTCTTC.

At least ten counts were recorded for this clonotype. The CDR3 reads CASAQGTGELFF. The CDR3 DNA sequence: TGTGCCAGCGCACAGGGAACCGGGGAGCTGTTTTTT. The chain uses TRBV12-3 or TRBV12-4 and TRBJ2-2, with a possible D match to TRBD1 (6 bases). This CDR3 contains 12 residues. V gave up 8 bases and J gave up 5 bases, with 9 bases separating them.

This clonotype was picked up many times. The chain employs TRBV9 and TRBJ2-1; D might be TRBD1 (6 bases). The germline gives CDR1 SGDLS, CDR2 YYNGEE. The CDR3 runs to 15 residues. Trimming pared 3 bases from V and 0 bases from J, leaving 10 bases between. CDR3 protein: CASSGTGNSYNEQFF. The CDR3 coding sequence is TGTGCCAGCAGCGGAACAGGGAACTCCTACAATGAGCAGTTCTTC.

A note on this clonotype: A much larger clone lies one base from this, so it may be a read error. The CDR3 ends on some other residue instead of the conserved phenylalanine or tryptophan, so this is likely a read error. The chain joins TRBV7-2 to TRBJ1-4; TRBD1 aligns across 8 bases. Unmatched junction bases numbered 2, after V lost 4 bases and J lost 7 bases. In germline, CDR1 is SGHTA, CDR2 FQGNSA. CDR3 length: 13 residues. CDR3 sequence: CASSYGQGEKLFY. The CDR3 DNA follows: TGTGCCAGCAGCTACGGACAGGGTGAAAAACTGTTTTAT.

Only a few counts were recorded for this clonotype. J is TRBJ2-1 and V is TRBV14, with D possibly matching TRBD2 (6 bases). The V gene's germline CDR1 is SGHDN and CDR2 FVKESK. The CDR3 sequence is 14 residues long. V lost 0 bases and J 15 bases, leaving 18 bases between the germline ends. The DNA of the CDR3 is TGTGCCAGCAGCCAAGATCCTGAGACTAGTAAGCGGTTCTTC. Its protein product is CASSQDPETSKRFF.

This chain joins TRBV7-3 and TRBJ1-1, with TRBD1 matching over 8 bases. V shed 5 bases and J 4 bases; nucleotides not matched to a gene: 15. In germline, CDR1 is SGHTA, CDR2 FQGTGA. There are 17 residues in the CDR3. CDR3 in amino acids: CASSPNSPRTGGTEAFF. The CDR3 DNA sequence: TGTGCCAGCAGCCCAAATTCGCCCCGAACAGGGGGCACTGAAGCTTTCTTT.

This chain uses TRBV6-2 or TRBV6-3 with TRBJ1-1, with 9 nucleotides matching TRBD1. V shed 2 bases and J 1 base; nucleotides not matched to a gene: 5. The CDR3 is 16 residues long. Germline CDR1 and CDR2: MNHEY and SVGEGT. The CDR3 DNA sequence: TGTGCCAGCAGTTACAGTTACAGGGGGCAGAACACTGAAGCTTTCTTT. Residues: CASSYSYRGQNTEAFF.

This clonotype came up a few times. The CDR3 here is CATSSNGATREQYF. CDR3 sequence (DNA): TGTGCCACCAGCTCGAACGGGGCGACTAGGGAGCAGTACTTC. The rearrangement uses TRBV24-1 and TRBJ2-7; a weak D match, TRBD2 (6 bases). Trimming removed 7 bases from V and 7 bases from J, with 19 bases in between. This CDR3 contains 14 residues. Germline loops: CDR1 KGHDR, CDR2 SFDVKD.

The chain couples TRBV9 to TRBJ2-3, with D possibly being TRBD2 (6 bases). Germline CDR1 is SGDLS and CDR2 is YYNGEE. This CDR3 has 13 amino acids. The V and J ends lost 1 base and 13 bases respectively, with 16 bases between them. The CDR3 bases are TGTGCCAGCAGCGTAACCCCCCGGGACTGGGAGTATTTT. This encodes CASSVTPRDWEYF.